The 13 T cell receptor beta chains below come from one sample, sequenced in a study of control samples from healthy donors and cancer patients. The method was immunoSEQ multiplex PCR; TCRdb's version includes in-frame clones alone and lacks a portion of them. The sample contains some 140,000 clones, around 85% of which appear only once. The sequenced material came from blood. Source of these receptors: a woman aged 30 to 39 in good health.

This clone turned up a few times. This sequence joins TRBV9 and TRBJ2-5; D is undetermined. The V and J ends lost 0 bases and 3 bases respectively, with 12 bases between them. The CDR3 is made up of 15 amino acids. CDR1 is SGDLS, CDR2 YYNGEE, per germline. CDR3 coding DNA: TGTGCCAGCAGCGTAGCCCCCTGGGTGGAAGAGACCCAGTACTTC. It specifies CASSVAPWVEETQYF.

This chain joins TRBV2 and TRBJ1-2, with D perhaps matching TRBD1 (5 bases). There are 11 residues in the CDR3. Germline V gene data show CDR1 as SNHLY and CDR2 as FYNNEI. Between the trimmed V and J ends, which lost 5 bases and 6 bases, there was a span of 7 bases. The CDR3 coding sequence is TGTGCCAGCAGTCTCAGGGATGGCTACACCTTC. It encodes CASSLRDGYTF.

The chain links TRBV29-1 to TRBJ1-3; D uncertain. The CDR3 contains 14 residues. The V gene's germline CDR1 is SQVTM and CDR2 ANQGSEA. Trimming shortened V by 6 bases and J by 1 base, and 13 bases separated the two germline ends. The CDR3 is CSVRRVSSGNTIYF. The CDR3 DNA follows: TGCAGCGTCCGGAGGGTTTCATCTGGAAACACCATATATTTT.

The rearrangement links TRBV10-3 to TRBJ2-7, with 7 nucleotides matching TRBD2. CDR3 length: 14 residues. The germline V gene encodes CDR1 ENHRY and CDR2 SYGVKD. With 2 bases clipped from V and 2 bases from J, the junction kept 3 bases outside the gene matches. The DNA of the CDR3 is TGTGCCATCAGTGAGGCTAGCGGCACCTACGAGCAGTACTTC. Its translation: CAISEASGTYEQYF.

The rearrangement links TRBV15 to TRBJ2-3; 7 bases line up with TRBD2. Germline V lookup: CDR1 LNHNV, CDR2 YYDKDF (reference sequence). Germline trimming cut 4 bases from V and 0 bases from J; bases unmatched to any gene: 1. This CDR3 is built from 14 residues. The CDR3 DNA sequence: TGTGCCACCAGCAAGGGACTAAGCACAGATACGCAGTATTTT. The encoded protein is CATSKGLSTDTQYF.

The chain joins TRBV28 to TRBJ2-7; no reliable D call. The germline gives CDR1 MDHEN, CDR2 SYDVKM. This CDR3 has 11 amino acids. V was trimmed by 2 bases and J by 12 bases, leaving 11 bases between them. The DNA for the CDR3 is TGTGCCAGCAGTTTAAGCGCAGGCACGTACTTC. This translates into CASSLSAGTYF.

This chain joins TRBV5-5 and TRBJ2-3; TRBD1 agrees at 7 bases. The CDR3 consists of 13 residues. Unmatched junction bases numbered 3, after V lost 4 bases and J lost 4 bases. Germline lookup yields CDR1 SGHKS and CDR2 YYEKEE (reference sequence). The CDR3 DNA sequence: TGTGCCAGCAGCCACACAGGGGCAGATACGCAGTATTTT. Protein product: CASSHTGADTQYF.

Only one count was recorded for this clone. This chain connects TRBV29-1 to TRBJ1-2; no firm D call. Germline V gene lookup returns CDR1 SQVTM and CDR2 ANQGSEA. This CDR3 region has 13 residues. V was clipped by 1 base and J by 6 bases, with 12 bases between them. The DNA for the CDR3 is TGCAGCGTTGAAGCTCGACTCGGGGATGGCTACACCTTC. This encodes CSVEARLGDGYTF.

This rearrangement joins TRBV3-1 (or the pseudogene TRBV3-2) to TRBJ1-5; TRBD1 matches 8 bases. The V gene end was trimmed by 0 bases and the J gene end by 0 bases; junction bases not matched to a gene: 7. Germline V gene lookup returns CDR1 LGHDT and CDR2 YNNKEL (reference sequence). The CDR3 runs to 18 residues. The CDR3 here is CASSQDYGQGPSNQPQHF. In DNA form, the CDR3 reads TGTGCCAGCAGCCAAGATTATGGACAGGGCCCTAGCAATCAGCCCCAGCATTTT.

The chain combines TRBV21-1 with TRBJ2-4; the table's D call of TRBD2 was not tested on the DNA. TRBV21-1 corresponds to a pseudogene. This CDR3 is 17 amino acids long. This CDR3 reads CASSQRGSRTTKNIQYF. Written as DNA, the CDR3 is TGTGCCAGCAGCCAGCGGGGGAGCAGGACCACGAAAAACATTCAGTACTTC.

In DNA form, the CDR3 reads TGTGCCAGCCGAAGCTCGGATACGCAGTATTTT. Its translation: CASRSSDTQYF. This chain uses TRBV6-1 with TRBJ2-3; D not certain. Per the germline V gene, CDR1 is MNHNS and CDR2 is SASEGT. This CDR3 spans 11 amino acids. Between the trimmed V and J ends, which lost 8 bases and 6 bases, there was a span of 9 bases.

V gene TRBV12-3 or TRBV12-4 combines with J gene TRBJ1-4; D remains unclear. The CDR3 spans 12 residues. V was clipped by 3 bases and J by 14 bases, with 13 bases between them. The CDR3 region has the DNA TGTGCCAGCAGTTTCGATAGTGGGGTTCTGTTTTTT. Protein sequence: CASSFDSGVLFF.

This clone was observed a single time. The chain joins TRBV9 to TRBJ1-2; no reliable D call. The V and J ends lost 0 bases and 2 bases respectively, with 11 bases between them. CDR3 length equals 15 residues. CDR1 is SGDLS and CDR2 is YYNGEE in the germline V gene. The CDR3 DNA follows: TGTGCCAGCAGCGTAGTGCCAGCGACGAACTATGGCTACACCTTC. Translating it yields CASSVVPATNYGYTF.